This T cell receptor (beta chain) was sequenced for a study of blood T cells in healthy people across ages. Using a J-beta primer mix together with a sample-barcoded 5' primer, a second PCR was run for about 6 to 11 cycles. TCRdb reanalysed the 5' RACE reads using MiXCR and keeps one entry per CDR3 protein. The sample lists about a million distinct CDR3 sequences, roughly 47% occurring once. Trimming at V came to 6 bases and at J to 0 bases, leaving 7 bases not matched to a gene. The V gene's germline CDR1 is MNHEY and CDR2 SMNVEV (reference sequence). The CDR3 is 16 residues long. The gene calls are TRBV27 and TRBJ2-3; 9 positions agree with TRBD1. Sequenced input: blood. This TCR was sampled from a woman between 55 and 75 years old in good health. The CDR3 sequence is CASSPPTGGSTDTQYF. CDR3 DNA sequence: TGTGCCAGCAGCCCCCCCACAGGGGGCAGCACAGATACGCAGTATTTT.